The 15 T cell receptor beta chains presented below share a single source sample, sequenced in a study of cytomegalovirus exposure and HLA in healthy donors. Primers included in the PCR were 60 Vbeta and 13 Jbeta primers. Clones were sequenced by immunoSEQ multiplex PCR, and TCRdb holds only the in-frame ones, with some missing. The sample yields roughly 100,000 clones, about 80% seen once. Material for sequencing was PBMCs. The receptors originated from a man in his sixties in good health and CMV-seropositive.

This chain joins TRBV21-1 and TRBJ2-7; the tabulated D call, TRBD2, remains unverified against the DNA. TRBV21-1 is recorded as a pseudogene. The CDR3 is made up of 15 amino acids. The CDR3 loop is CASRPRGGSSYEQYF. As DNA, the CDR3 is TGTGCCAGCAGGCCCCGGGGGGGTAGCTCCTACGAGCAGTACTTC.

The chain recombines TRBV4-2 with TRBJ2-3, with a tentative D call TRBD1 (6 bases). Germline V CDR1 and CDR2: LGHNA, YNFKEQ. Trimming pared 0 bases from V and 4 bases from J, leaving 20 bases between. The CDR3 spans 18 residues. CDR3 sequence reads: CASSQEGAANIAADTQYF. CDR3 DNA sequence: TGTGCCAGCAGCCAAGAGGGGGCAGCGAATATCGCGGCAGATACGCAGTATTTT.

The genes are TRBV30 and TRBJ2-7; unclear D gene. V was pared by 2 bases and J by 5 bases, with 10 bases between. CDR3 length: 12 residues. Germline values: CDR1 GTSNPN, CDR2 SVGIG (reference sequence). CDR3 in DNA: TGTGCCTGGAGTTCGGCCAGGAACGAGCAGTACTTC. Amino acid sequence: CAWSSARNEQYF.

DNA for the CDR3: TGTGCCAGTAGTATACAGGGGACCTCTAATCAGCCCCAGCATTTT. It encodes CASSIQGTSNQPQHF. The chain links TRBV19 to TRBJ1-5; D may be TRBD1 (6 bases). This CDR3 region has 15 residues. The germline V gene encodes CDR1 LNHDA and CDR2 SQIVND (reference sequence). The V and J ends lost 2 bases and 4 bases respectively, with 12 bases between them. Using reference TRBV19 and TRBJ1-5 for the parts outside the CDR3, the full variable domain is DGGITQSPKYLFRKEGQNVTLSCEQNLNHDAMYWYRQDPGQGLRLIYYSQIVNDFQKGDIAEGYSVSREKKESFPLTVTSAQKNPTAFYLCASSIQGTSNQPQHFGDGTRLSIL.

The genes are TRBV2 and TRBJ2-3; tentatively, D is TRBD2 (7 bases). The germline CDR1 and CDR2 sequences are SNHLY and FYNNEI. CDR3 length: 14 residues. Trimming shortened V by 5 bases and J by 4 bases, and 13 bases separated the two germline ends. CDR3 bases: TGTGCCAGCAGTTTAGGAGGGGGGGCAGATACGCAGTATTTT. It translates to CASSLGGGADTQYF.

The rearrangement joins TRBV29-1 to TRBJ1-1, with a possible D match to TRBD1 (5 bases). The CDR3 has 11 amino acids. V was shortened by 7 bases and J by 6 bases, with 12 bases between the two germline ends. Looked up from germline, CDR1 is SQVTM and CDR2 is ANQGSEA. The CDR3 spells CSATGGSEAFF. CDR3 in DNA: TGCAGCGCCACCGGGGGATCTGAAGCTTTCTTT. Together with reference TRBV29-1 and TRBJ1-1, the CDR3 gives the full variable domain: SAVISQKPSRDICQRGTSLTIQCQVDSQVTMMFWYRQQPGQSLTLIATANQGSEATYESGFVIDKFPISRPNLTFSTLTVSNMSPEDSSIYLCSATGGSEAFFGQGTRLTVV.

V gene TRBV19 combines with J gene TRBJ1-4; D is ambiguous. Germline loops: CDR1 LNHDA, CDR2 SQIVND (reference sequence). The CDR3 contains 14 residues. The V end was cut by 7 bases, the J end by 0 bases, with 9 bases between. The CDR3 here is CASKRQATNEKLFF. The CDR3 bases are TGTGCCAGTAAACGACAAGCAACTAATGAAAAACTGTTTTTT.

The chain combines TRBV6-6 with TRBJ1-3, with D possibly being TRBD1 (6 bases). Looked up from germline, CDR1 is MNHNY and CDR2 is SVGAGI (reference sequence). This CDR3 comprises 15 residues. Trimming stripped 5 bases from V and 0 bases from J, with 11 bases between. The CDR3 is CASSQQGSSGNTIYF. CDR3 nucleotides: TGTGCCAGCAGTCAACAGGGCAGCTCTGGAAACACCATATATTTT.

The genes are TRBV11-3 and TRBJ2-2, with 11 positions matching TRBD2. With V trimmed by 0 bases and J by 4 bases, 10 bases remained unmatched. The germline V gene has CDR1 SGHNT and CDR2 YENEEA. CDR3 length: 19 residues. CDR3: CASSLDRPSGGLITGELFF. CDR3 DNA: TGTGCCAGCAGCTTAGATAGGCCTAGCGGGGGGTTAATCACCGGGGAGCTGTTTTTT. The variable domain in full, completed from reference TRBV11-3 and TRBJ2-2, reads EAGVVQSPRYKIIEKKQPVAFWCNPISGHNTLYWYLQNLGQGPELLIRYENEEAVDDSQLPKDRFSAERLKGVDSTLKIQPAELGDSAVYLCASSLDRPSGGLITGELFFGEGSRLTVL.

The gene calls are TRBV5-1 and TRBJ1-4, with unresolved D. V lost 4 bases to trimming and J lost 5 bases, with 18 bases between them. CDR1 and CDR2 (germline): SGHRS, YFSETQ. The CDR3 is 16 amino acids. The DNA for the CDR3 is TGCGCCAGCAGCCCTTCCGGGGATCGTTTCAATGAAAAACTGTTTTTT. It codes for CASSPSGDRFNEKLFF.

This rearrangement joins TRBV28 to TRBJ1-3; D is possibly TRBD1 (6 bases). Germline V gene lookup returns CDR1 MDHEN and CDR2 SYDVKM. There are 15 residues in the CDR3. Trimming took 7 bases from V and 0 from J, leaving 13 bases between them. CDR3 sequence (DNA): TGTGCCAGCACCCGGGGGGCGGTCTCTGGAAACACCATATATTTT. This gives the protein CASTRGAVSGNTIYF.

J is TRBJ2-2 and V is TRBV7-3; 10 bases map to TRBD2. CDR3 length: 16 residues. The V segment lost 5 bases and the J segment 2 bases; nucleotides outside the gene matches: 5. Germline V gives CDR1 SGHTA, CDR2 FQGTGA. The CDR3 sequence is CASSPSGGRNTGELFF. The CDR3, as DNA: TGTGCCAGCAGCCCTAGCGGGGGCCGAAACACCGGGGAGCTGTTTTTT.

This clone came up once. CDR3 nucleotides: TGTGCCAGCTCACCCCAGGGGGGAAGGAGCAATCAGCCCCAGCATTTT. This sequence encodes CASSPQGGRSNQPQHF. This chain connects TRBV18 to TRBJ1-5; 7 bases are shared with TRBD1. This CDR3 spans 16 amino acids. V was clipped by 3 bases and J by 1 base; unmatched bases: 6. CDR1 and CDR2 from the germline V gene are KGHSH and LQKENI. Full variable domain (remainder filled in from reference TRBV18 and TRBJ1-5): NAGVMQNPRHLVRRRGQEARLRCSPMKGHSHVYWYRQLPEEGLKFMVYLQKENIIDESGMPKERFSAEFPKEGPSILRIQQVVRGDSAAYFCASSPQGGRSNQPQHFGDGTRLSIL.

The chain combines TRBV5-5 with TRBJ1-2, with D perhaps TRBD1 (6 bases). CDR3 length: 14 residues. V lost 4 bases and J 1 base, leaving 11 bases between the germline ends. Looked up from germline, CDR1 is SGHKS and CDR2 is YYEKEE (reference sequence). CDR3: CASSPQGFNYGYTF. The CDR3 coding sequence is TGTGCCAGCAGCCCACAGGGTTTTAACTATGGCTACACCTTC. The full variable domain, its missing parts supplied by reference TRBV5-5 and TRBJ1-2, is DAGVTQSPTHLIKTRGQQVTLRCSPISGHKSVSWYQQVLGQGPQFIFQYYEKEERGRGNFPDRFSARQFPNYSSELNVNALLLGDSALYLCASSPQGFNYGYTFGSGTRLTVV.

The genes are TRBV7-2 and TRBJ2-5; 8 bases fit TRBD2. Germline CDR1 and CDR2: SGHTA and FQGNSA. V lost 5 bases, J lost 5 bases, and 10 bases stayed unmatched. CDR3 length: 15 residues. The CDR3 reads CASSPRSGGVETQYF. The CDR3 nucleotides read TGTGCCAGCAGCCCCCGCAGCGGGGGAGTGGAGACCCAGTACTTC.